Only a few counts were recorded for the clone carrying this TCR beta chain. Its antigen is as yet unknown. The entry originates in a study of CD8 T cells in ankylosing spondylitis. Overall study results and limits: For ankylosing spondylitis blood, a TCR beta motif of fewer than 10 highly homologous variants appeared characteristic.

TCRdb redid the calling of the 5' RACE reads with MiXCR, one entry per CDR3 protein. The sample has 750,000 to 850,000 distinct CDR3 sequences; approximately 12% are singletons. Material: blood, either unsorted or a sorted T cell fraction (not recorded which). This receptor was taken from a male donor with ankylosing spondylitis.

CDR3 sequence reads: CASSKTGFGTDTQYF. The CDR3 DNA reads TGCGCCAGCAGCAAGACAGGGTTCGGGACAGATACGCAGTATTTT. The J gene is TRBJ2-3, the V gene TRBV5-1, with TRBD1 matching 7 bases. Per germline, CDR1 SGHRS and CDR2 YFSETQ. The CDR3 has 15 amino acids. The ends lost 4 bases at V and 3 bases at J; junction bases unmatched: 8.